These 29 T cell receptor beta chains originate from one sample sequenced in a study of cytomegalovirus exposure and HLA in healthy donors. Researchers ran the PCR with 60 Vbeta and 13 Jbeta primers. Libraries were prepared by immunoSEQ multiplex PCR; TCRdb keeps only in-frame clonotypes and omits some of them. This table has 150,000 or so clones, 60% to 85% appearing once. The sequenced sample consisted of PBMCs. These receptors all come from a man aged 35 to 55 in good health and CMV-seropositive.

This rearrangement joins TRBV2 to TRBJ1-5, with D maybe TRBD1 (6 bases). The V and J ends lost 5 bases and 4 bases respectively, with 15 bases between them. Germline loops: CDR1 SNHLY, CDR2 FYNNEI. The CDR3 consists of 15 residues. The CDR3 loop is CASSPLRDTNQPQHF. CDR3 coding DNA: TGTGCCAGCAGTCCGTTAAGGGACACAAATCAGCCCCAGCATTTT.

This chain connects TRBV28 to TRBJ2-7; 11 bases map to TRBD2. Germline assignment: CDR1 MDHEN and CDR2 SYDVKM. Unmatched junction bases numbered 9, after V lost 7 bases and J lost 4 bases. This CDR3 contains 15 residues. CDR3 coding DNA: TGTGCCAGCACCTCGCTAGCGGGAGGTATGTACGAGCAGTACTTC. This gives the protein CASTSLAGGMYEQYF.

The V call is TRBV9, the J call TRBJ2-2; 8 bases fit TRBD2. The junction had 2 bases not matched to a gene; V was cut back by 0 bases and J by 4 bases. The CDR3 runs to 15 residues. CDR1 is SGDLS, CDR2 YYNGEE, per germline. CDR3 coding DNA: TGTGCCAGCAGCGTAGGACTAGCGATCACCGGGGAGCTGTTTTTT. Translating it yields CASSVGLAITGELFF.

The rearrangement links TRBV29-1 to TRBJ2-7; no firm D call. The germline CDR1 and CDR2 sequences are SQVTM and ANQGSEA. The CDR3 has 12 residues. Trimming stripped 2 bases from V and 3 bases from J, with 8 bases between. The chain's CDR3 is CSVECRSYEQYF. The CDR3 nucleotides read TGCAGCGTTGAATGTCGGAGCTACGAGCAGTACTTC.

J is TRBJ2-7 and V is TRBV5-4; 7 positions agree with TRBD2. From germline, CDR1 is SGHNT and CDR2 YYREEE (reference sequence). This CDR3 region has 14 residues. V trimming: 7 bases; J trimming: 6 bases; junction bases outside the gene matches: 13. CDR3 sequence reads: CASFLAGTSAEQYF. For the CDR3, the DNA is TGTGCCAGCTTTTTGGCCGGAACTAGCGCCGAGCAGTACTTC.

V usage is TRBV25-1 and J usage is TRBJ2-5; TRBD2 is a possible D gene (6 bases). CDR1 and CDR2 from the germline V gene are MGHDK and SYGVNS. The V and J ends lost 5 bases and 3 bases respectively, with 19 bases between them. This CDR3 is 16 amino acids long. CDR3 in amino acids: CASSPNWGGGEETQYF. The CDR3, as DNA: TGTGCCAGCAGTCCGAACTGGGGAGGAGGGGAAGAGACCCAGTACTTC.

V usage is TRBV7-8 and J usage is TRBJ2-5; 10 bases agree with TRBD2. The ends lost 5 bases at V and 2 bases at J; junction bases unmatched: 2. Germline V gene data show CDR1 as SGHVS and CDR2 as FQNEAQ. The CDR3 is 14 amino acids. In DNA, the CDR3 is TGTGCCAGCAGCAAAGCGGGGGGGCAAGAGACCCAGTACTTC. Protein sequence: CASSKAGGQETQYF.

This clone was seen only a few times. The V gene is TRBV10-3, the J gene TRBJ2-6, with D maybe TRBD2 (5 bases). CDR3 size: 15 residues. The germline gives CDR1 ENHRY, CDR2 SYGVKD. V was clipped by 10 bases and J by 0 bases, with 13 bases between them. The CDR3 protein is CATIEADSGANVLTF. CDR3 in DNA: TGTGCCACAATCGAAGCGGACTCTGGGGCCAACGTCCTGACTTTC.

This clone turned up a few times. The chain is built from TRBV29-1 and TRBJ2-7; 7 bases are a match to TRBD1. With V trimmed by 4 bases and J by 3 bases, 3 bases remained unmatched. The CDR3 covers 12 residues. Germline CDR1 and CDR2: SQVTM and ANQGSEA. In DNA form, the CDR3 reads TGCAGCGTTGGGGGGACAGTCTACGAGCAGTACTTC. Amino acids: CSVGGTVYEQYF.

The rearrangement joins TRBV9 to TRBJ2-1, with TRBD2 matching over 7 bases. Germline V gene lookup returns CDR1 SGDLS and CDR2 YYNGEE. The ends lost 3 bases at V and 6 bases at J; junction bases unmatched: 12. The CDR3 consists of 16 residues. The CDR3 protein is CASSGGSHLGGNEQFF. In nucleotides, the CDR3 is TGTGCCAGCAGCGGCGGGAGCCATCTGGGGGGCAATGAGCAGTTCTTC.

CDR3 coding DNA: TGCAGTGCTAGAGGCCGGTATGGCTACACCTTC. Protein product: CSARGRYGYTF. This rearrangement joins TRBV20-1 to TRBJ1-2; D gene ambiguous. The CDR3 totals 11 residues. CDR1 and CDR2 from the germline V gene are DFQATT and SNEGSKA (reference sequence). Trimming stripped 1 base from V and 5 bases from J, with 5 bases between.

The V gene is TRBV7-8, the J gene TRBJ2-2, with a tentative D call TRBD2 (6 bases). Germline assignment: CDR1 SGHVS and CDR2 FQNEAQ. This CDR3 region has 15 residues. Trimming cost V 6 bases and J 2 bases, with 13 bases left between them. The CDR3 sequence is CASRPGEINTGELFF. The CDR3 DNA reads as TGTGCCAGCAGGCCGGGGGAGATTAACACCGGGGAGCTGTTTTTT.

This clone appeared a single time. The chain recombines TRBV6-5 with TRBJ2-1, with a possible D match to TRBD2 (5 bases). The CDR3 extends over 13 amino acids. Deletions cut 2 bases from V and 7 bases from J, with 9 bases between. Germline lookup yields CDR1 MNHEY and CDR2 SVGAGI. The CDR3 nucleotides read TGTGCCAGCAGTTACCCTGGACTTAATGAGCAGTTCTTC. This translates into CASSYPGLNEQFF.

This rearrangement joins TRBV7-6 to TRBJ2-1; 8 bases map to TRBD2. This CDR3 contains 15 residues. The germline gives CDR1 SGHVS, CDR2 FNYEAQ. Losses at the gene ends were 0 bases for V and 8 bases for J; bases not matched to a gene: 6. This CDR3 is CASSLAGAGEHEQFF. CDR3 DNA: TGTGCCAGCAGCTTAGCGGGAGCGGGAGAACATGAGCAGTTCTTC.

This clone appeared a single time. V usage is TRBV7-6 and J usage is TRBJ2-2; D possibly corresponds to TRBD2 (5 bases). Germline assignment: CDR1 SGHVS and CDR2 FNYEAQ. V lost 1 base, J lost 6 bases, and 12 bases lay in between. This CDR3 is built from 15 residues. The CDR3 sequence is CASSLDRWRAGELFF. CDR3 in DNA: TGTGCCAGCAGCTTAGACCGCTGGCGGGCCGGGGAGCTGTTTTTT.

This clone was found once. V and J are TRBV7-2 and TRBJ2-5; 8 bases agree with TRBD1. Trimming cost V 6 bases and J 3 bases; bases outside gene matches: 3. This CDR3 has 13 residues. Germline V gene data show CDR1 as SGHTA and CDR2 as FQGNSA. The CDR3 DNA sequence: TGTGCCAGCAGGTACAGGGGGGAAGAGACCCAGTACTTC. Translation: CASRYRGEETQYF. The full variable domain, its missing parts supplied by reference TRBV7-2 and TRBJ2-5, is GAGVSQSPSNKVTEKGKDVELRCDPISGHTALYWYRQSLGQGLEFLIYFQGNSAPDKSGLPSDRFSAERTGGSVSTLTIQRTQQEDSAVYLCASRYRGEETQYFGPGTRLLVL.

CDR3 region: CASSLPLGTGNEKLFF. CDR3 nucleotide sequence: TGCGCCAGCAGCTTGCCCCTCGGGACAGGGAATGAAAAACTGTTTTTT. The chain employs TRBV5-1 and TRBJ1-4; TRBD1 agrees at 9 bases. The CDR3 runs 16 residues. Germline V gene data show CDR1 as SGHRS and CDR2 as YFSETQ. V was clipped by 1 base and J by 5 bases; unmatched bases: 6.

This clone was observed a few times. This chain uses TRBV29-1 with TRBJ2-1; perhaps TRBD2 as D (6 bases). V was pared by 8 bases and J by 6 bases, with 32 bases between. CDR1 SQVTM and CDR2 ANQGSEA come from the germline V gene. This CDR3 has 18 residues. The CDR3 loop reads CSLSSGPIASLARNEQFF. The CDR3 nucleotides are TGCAGCCTTTCATCGGGTCCGATAGCCTCGCTAGCGCGCAATGAGCAGTTCTTC.

This chain connects TRBV6-6 to TRBJ1-1; D is undetermined. CDR1 and CDR2 from the germline V gene are MNHNY and SVGAGI (reference sequence). The CDR3 loop spans 15 amino acids. The ends were cut back, 0 bases at V and 0 bases at J, with 8 bases in the middle. The CDR3 reads CASSYSRSVNTEAFF. The CDR3 DNA follows: TGTGCCAGCAGTTACTCGAGGTCGGTGAACACTGAAGCTTTCTTT.

This clone is a singleton in its sample. The chain links TRBV18 to TRBJ2-7, with 11 bases identical to TRBD2. In germline, CDR1 is KGHSH, CDR2 LQKENI. The CDR3 runs 15 residues. With 5 bases clipped from V and 5 bases from J, the junction kept 8 bases outside the gene matches. CDR3 amino acids: CASSIAGGPVHEQYF. The CDR3 region has the DNA TGTGCCAGCTCAATAGCGGGAGGGCCGGTCCACGAGCAGTACTTC.

This clone was seen just once. The chain carries TRBV18 and TRBJ2-1; 11 bases agree with TRBD1. V shed 3 bases, J shed 8 bases, and the junction held 3 bases outside the gene matches. This CDR3 is 14 amino acids long. Looked up from germline, CDR1 is KGHSH and CDR2 is LQKENI. The CDR3 bases are TGTGCCAGCTCACCGGGACAGGGGGGCGATGAGCAGTTCTTC. As protein: CASSPGQGGDEQFF.

The genes are TRBV10-3 and TRBJ2-7; 13 positions match TRBD2. In germline, CDR1 is ENHRY, CDR2 SYGVKD. The CDR3 sequence is 15 residues long. V shed 3 bases, J shed 3 bases, and the junction held 2 bases outside the gene matches. For the CDR3, the DNA is TGTGCCATCAGTGACGGGACTAGCGGGATCTACGAGCAGTACTTC. Translating it yields CAISDGTSGIYEQYF.

For the CDR3, the DNA is TGCAGCGTTTCGACAGGGACGGCGTACGAGCAGTACTTC. This encodes CSVSTGTAYEQYF. The chain employs TRBV29-1 and TRBJ2-7; TRBD1 agrees at 7 bases. The CDR3 consists of 13 residues. Germline lookup yields CDR1 SQVTM and CDR2 ANQGSEA. Germline trimming cut 5 bases from V and 4 bases from J; bases unmatched to any gene: 8.

This clone appeared a single time. The V gene is TRBV14, the J gene TRBJ2-2; D gene uncertain. Germline CDR1 reads SGHDN; CDR2 reads FVKESK. This CDR3 has 13 residues. With 2 bases removed from V and 7 bases from J, the gap between germline ends came to 8 bases. CDR3 nucleotide sequence: TGTGCCAGCAGCCAATGGCATAACGGGGAGCTGTTTTTT. It specifies CASSQWHNGELFF.

The DNA for the CDR3 is TGCGCCAGCAGCTTGGCGGCGGGATCCGAGAATGAGCAGTTCTTC. Its protein product is CASSLAAGSENEQFF. This rearrangement joins TRBV5-1 to TRBJ2-1; possible D gene TRBD2, 6 bases. Germline CDR1 and CDR2: SGHRS and YFSETQ. CDR3 length equals 15 residues. Trimming shortened V by 0 bases and J by 7 bases, and 14 bases separated the two germline ends.

The rearrangement links TRBV18 to TRBJ2-1, with D perhaps TRBD2 (6 bases). The CDR3 length is 15 residues. In germline, CDR1 is KGHSH, CDR2 LQKENI. With 0 bases removed from V and 5 bases from J, the gap between germline ends came to 11 bases. CDR3 DNA: TGTGCCAGCTCACCACCGGGACTTAGTGACAATGAGCAGTTCTTC. This translates into CASSPPGLSDNEQFF.

V usage is TRBV7-8 and J usage is TRBJ2-6, with no clear D. This CDR3 has 15 amino acids. The germline gives CDR1 SGHVS, CDR2 FQNEAQ. V was pared by 5 bases and J by 0 bases, with 8 bases between. Here the CDR3 DNA reads TGTGCCAGCAGCCCACCTATCTCTGGGGCCAACGTCCTGACTTTC. Its translation is CASSPPISGANVLTF.

The genes are TRBV21-1 and TRBJ2-1; no check of the table's D call, TRBD2, against the DNA was made. TRBV21-1 represents a pseudogene. The CDR3 consists of 15 residues. CDR3 bases: TGTGCCAGCAGCAAACGACTGGGCGGGCCCCGGCGGCAGTTCTTC. Translated: CASSKRLGGPRRQFF.

The chain carries TRBV10-3 and TRBJ2-7; TRBD1 aligns across 8 bases. This CDR3 is 14 amino acids long. Looked up from germline, CDR1 is ENHRY and CDR2 is SYGVKD. The J segment lost 3 bases and the V segment lost 6 bases, leaving 7 bases of the junction unmatched. CDR3 amino acids: CAIRSGQVNYEQYF. The CDR3 bases are TGTGCCATCAGGTCGGGACAGGTAAACTACGAGCAGTACTTC.